The 32 T cell receptor beta chains presented below share a single source sample, sequenced in a study of glioma-infiltrating T cells after dendritic cell vaccination. The method was immunoSEQ multiplex PCR; TCRdb's version includes in-frame clones alone and lacks a portion of them. The sample consists of roughly 85,000 clones, less than 85% of them appearing once. Specified time point: after dendritic cell vaccination, including at tumor progression/relapse. Here the sequenced sample was blood, taken after dendritic cell vaccination. The receptors here all came from a human donor with glioblastoma.

J is TRBJ2-1 and V is TRBV6-5; 8 nucleotides line up with TRBD2. The germline V gene has CDR1 MNHEY and CDR2 SVGAGI. V lost 1 base to trimming and J lost 6 bases; unmatched junction nucleotides: 8. There are 16 residues in the CDR3. CDR3 amino acids: CASSYFRSGSSNEQFF. CDR3 coding DNA: TGTGCCAGCAGTTACTTTCGGAGCGGGAGCTCCAATGAGCAGTTCTTC.

This clone has just one count. The rearrangement uses TRBV9 and TRBJ2-3, with 7 bases identical to TRBD1. With 3 bases clipped from V and 2 bases from J, the junction kept 9 bases outside the gene matches. The germline gives CDR1 SGDLS, CDR2 YYNGEE. The CDR3 runs to 16 residues. The CDR3 loop is CASSERQGGFTDTQYF. In nucleotides, the CDR3 is TGTGCCAGCAGCGAGCGACAGGGTGGTTTCACAGATACGCAGTATTTT.

J is TRBJ2-1 and V is TRBV27; 13 bases match TRBD2. Germline V gene sequence: CDR1 MNHEY, CDR2 SMNVEV (reference sequence). CDR3 length equals 16 residues. Germline trimming cut 6 bases from V and 8 bases from J; bases unmatched to any gene: 10. CDR3: CASRTWTSGRFYEQFF. CDR3 bases: TGTGCCAGCAGAACCTGGACTAGCGGGAGATTCTATGAGCAGTTCTTC.

The chain links TRBV6-5 to TRBJ2-7; unclear D gene. Germline V CDR1 and CDR2: MNHEY, SVGAGI. The CDR3 has 14 amino acids. V lost 2 bases and J lost 2, with 10 bases in between. The CDR3 bases are TGTGCCAGCAGTTACGGTGGCCAAGCCTACGAGCAGTACTTC. It specifies CASSYGGQAYEQYF.

The chain is built from TRBV13 and TRBJ2-7; a weak D match, TRBD1 (5 bases). The CDR3 is made up of 15 amino acids. Germline V gene sequence: CDR1 PRHDT, CDR2 FYEKMQ (reference sequence). V was shortened by 3 bases and J by 9 bases, with 21 bases between the two germline ends. This chain's CDR3 is CASSFQGVGVLLQYF. CDR3 DNA: TGTGCCAGCAGCTTCCAAGGGGTAGGTGTGTTGTTGCAGTACTTC.

This rearrangement joins TRBV7-7 to TRBJ2-7; TRBD1 matches 9 bases. The CDR3 runs to 13 residues. Germline trimming cut 5 bases from V and 5 bases from J; bases unmatched to any gene: 4. In germline, CDR1 is SSHAT, CDR2 FNYEAQ (reference sequence). The CDR3 is CASSPRTGDEQYF. The DNA for the CDR3 is TGTGCCAGCAGCCCCAGGACAGGGGACGAGCAGTACTTC.

This clone is a singleton in its sample. This chain uses TRBV18 with TRBJ1-2; no firm D call. Between the trimmed V and J ends, which lost 3 bases and 14 bases, there was a span of 13 bases. Germline-derived CDR1 and CDR2 are KGHSH and LQKENI. CDR3 length: 11 residues. Here the CDR3 DNA reads TGTGCCAGCTCACCGTCGAACAGTCGGACCTTC. Translating gives CASSPSNSRTF.

This clone was counted between two and nine times. The chain uses TRBV6-4 and TRBJ2-3; D gene ambiguous. Germline CDR1 is MRHNA and CDR2 is SNTAGT. The CDR3 extends over 16 amino acids. V lost 0 bases, J lost 0 bases, and 10 bases lay in between. CDR3 protein: CASSDSAGSSTDTQYF. The CDR3 nucleotides are TGTGCCAGCAGTGACTCGGCAGGATCTAGCACAGATACGCAGTATTTT.

This chain links TRBV11-2 with TRBJ2-3; 8 positions agree with TRBD2. Germline CDR1 and CDR2: SGHAT and FQNNGV. V gave up 2 bases and J gave up 4 bases; unmatched junction bases: 5. The length of the CDR3 is 15 residues. In DNA form, the CDR3 reads TGTGCCAGCAGCTTACTCGGGGGGGCCGCAGATACGCAGTATTTT. This gives the protein CASSLLGGAADTQYF. Complete variable domain (other parts from reference TRBV11-2 and TRBJ2-3): EAGVAQSPRYKIIEKRQSVAFWCNPISGHATLYWYQQILGQGPKLLIQFQNNGVVDDSQLPKDRFSAERLKGVDSTLKIQPAKLEDSAVYLCASSLLGGAADTQYFGPGTRLTVL.

J is TRBJ1-3 and V is TRBV28; D might be TRBD1 (5 bases). Germline V CDR1 and CDR2: MDHEN, SYDVKM. V was pared by 2 bases and J by 3 bases, with 14 bases between. This CDR3 contains 16 residues. The CDR3 DNA reads as TGTGCCAGCAGTTTAGAGGCAGACCAGGGTGGAAACACCATATATTTT. Translated, it gives CASSLEADQGGNTIYF.

V and J are TRBV5-1 and TRBJ1-1, with a weak D call TRBD1 (6 bases). CDR1 is SGHRS, CDR2 YFSETQ, per germline. This CDR3 is built from 15 residues. V gave up 4 bases and J gave up 1 base, with 14 bases separating them. The CDR3 loop reads CASSLRTVENTEAFF. DNA of the CDR3: TGCGCCAGCAGCCTCAGGACAGTAGAGAACACTGAAGCTTTCTTT.

The genes are TRBV15 and TRBJ2-5; TRBD1 aligns across 10 bases. The CDR3 length is 15 residues. Germline V lookup: CDR1 LNHNV, CDR2 YYDKDF (reference sequence). V was clipped by 5 bases and J by 4 bases; unmatched bases: 7. The CDR3 loop reads CATSPRTGGLETQYF. Written as DNA, the CDR3 is TGTGCCACCAGCCCAAGGACAGGGGGTTTAGAGACCCAGTACTTC.

This rearrangement joins TRBV5-1 to TRBJ2-7, with D possibly matching TRBD2 (8 bases). This CDR3 spans 16 amino acids. Trimming shortened V by 0 bases and J by 2 bases, and 15 bases separated the two germline ends. Germline V CDR1 and CDR2: SGHRS, YFSETQ. This CDR3 reads CASSLVGSGTAYEQYF. The CDR3 DNA sequence: TGCGCCAGCAGCTTGGTGGGTAGCGGGACAGCCTACGAGCAGTACTTC.

The chain is built from TRBV18 and TRBJ2-7, with D possibly TRBD2 on 6 matching bases. The V end lost 3 bases, the J end lost 2 bases, and 17 bases lay between the germline ends. Germline V CDR1 and CDR2: KGHSH, LQKENI. This CDR3 region has 16 residues. The CDR3 loop reads CASSPRTSQSTYEQYF. The CDR3 coding sequence is TGTGCCAGCTCACCTAGAACTAGCCAGAGCACCTACGAGCAGTACTTC.

The rearrangement uses TRBV29-1 and TRBJ2-1; 13 nucleotides line up with TRBD2. The CDR3 has 12 residues. The V segment lost 3 bases and the J segment 14 bases; nucleotides outside the gene matches: 4. Looked up from germline, CDR1 is SQVTM and CDR2 is ANQGSEA. The CDR3: CSVDWTSGSKFF. The CDR3 coding sequence is TGCAGCGTTGATTGGACTAGCGGGAGCAAGTTCTTC.

The genes are TRBV7-6 and TRBJ2-3; 8 bases agree with TRBD1. The germline V gene encodes CDR1 SGHVS and CDR2 FNYEAQ. J lost 2 bases, V lost 1 base, and 8 bases had no gene match. The CDR3 totals 17 residues. The CDR3 DNA sequence: TGTGCCAGCAGCTTAGTGCTAAGACAGGGGAACACAGATACGCAGTATTTT. Residues: CASSLVLRQGNTDTQYF.

V is TRBV6-1 and J is TRBJ1-2, with D hard to call. The CDR3 is made up of 13 amino acids. Germline V gene data show CDR1 as MNHNS and CDR2 as SASEGT. Trimming pared 8 bases from V and 0 bases from J, leaving 10 bases between. CDR3 sequence: CASGRAANYGYTF. The CDR3 region has the DNA TGTGCCAGCGGGCGGGCAGCTAACTATGGCTACACCTTC.

This clone was found a few times. In the same sample, other DNA sequences code for this CDR3. The chain carries TRBV18 and TRBJ2-2; 11 positions agree with TRBD2. The V gene end was trimmed by 2 bases and the J gene end by 4 bases; junction bases not matched to a gene: 3. CDR1 is KGHSH, CDR2 LQKENI, per germline. The CDR3 extends over 16 amino acids. The CDR3 region is CASSPTLAGGTGELFF. CDR3 bases: TGTGCCAGCTCACCAACGCTAGCGGGGGGCACCGGGGAGCTGTTTTTT. Drawing the rest from reference TRBV18 and TRBJ2-2, the complete variable domain is NAGVMQNPRHLVRRRGQEARLRCSPMKGHSHVYWYRQLPEEGLKFMVYLQKENIIDESGMPKERFSAEFPKEGPSILRIQQVVRGDSAAYFCASSPTLAGGTGELFFGEGSRLTVL.

This chain joins TRBV10-3 and TRBJ2-3; 7 nucleotides align to TRBD2. There are 16 residues in the CDR3. Germline CDR1 ENHRY, CDR2 SYGVKD. J was trimmed by 4 bases and V by 5 bases; bases with no gene match: 12. CDR3 protein: CAISFPGTMIPDTQYF. CDR3 nucleotides: TGTGCCATCAGTTTCCCCGGGACTATGATCCCAGATACGCAGTATTTT.

The genes are TRBV14 and TRBJ1-2, with 8 bases lining up with TRBD1. Germline lookup yields CDR1 SGHDN and CDR2 FVKESK. The CDR3 loop spans 15 amino acids. V trimming: 10 bases; J trimming: 3 bases; junction bases outside the gene matches: 13. CDR3 coding DNA: TGTGCCATAAGGGAAGGGGCAGGGGGCGACTATGGCTACACCTTC. Protein: CAIREGAGGDYGYTF.

The chain has TRBV9 and TRBJ2-5, with a tentative D call TRBD1 (6 bases). Trimming pared 3 bases from V and 4 bases from J, leaving 16 bases between. The CDR3 loop spans 15 amino acids. CDR1 is SGDLS, CDR2 YYNGEE, per germline. The CDR3 sequence: CASSATTGSGETQYF. The CDR3 nucleotides read TGTGCCAGCAGCGCCACAACAGGGTCCGGAGAGACCCAGTACTTC.

The chain joins TRBV6-4 to TRBJ1-4, with D tentatively TRBD1 (5 bases). Trimming pared 0 bases from V and 0 bases from J, leaving 14 bases between. The CDR3 extends over 18 amino acids. CDR1 is MRHNA and CDR2 is SNTAGT in the germline V gene. The CDR3, as DNA: TGTGCCAGCAGTGACTCGTACAGGCCCGTCGCAACTAATGAAAAACTGTTTTTT. This encodes CASSDSYRPVATNEKLFF.

This rearrangement joins TRBV6-1 to TRBJ1-4, with 7 bases that match TRBD1. The CDR3 has 15 amino acids. V shed 1 base and J 6 bases; nucleotides not matched to a gene: 5. Germline-derived CDR1 and CDR2 are MNHNS and SASEGT. CDR3 region: CASSEGDSSHEKLFF. The DNA of the CDR3 is TGTGCCAGCAGTGAAGGGGACAGTTCGCATGAAAAACTGTTTTTT.

V usage is TRBV10-3 and J usage is TRBJ1-2; 7 bases line up with TRBD1. CDR1 and CDR2 from the germline V gene are ENHRY and SYGVKD. CDR3 length: 15 residues. V dropped 10 bases and J dropped 1; count of bases not matched to a gene: 12. In nucleotides, the CDR3 is TGTGCCACCCTCCGAGGGGACAGCTTTAACTATGGCTACACCTTC. Its protein product is CATLRGDSFNYGYTF.

The rearrangement joins TRBV27 to TRBJ2-5; a possible D gene is TRBD1 (6 bases). Germline CDR1 reads MNHEY; CDR2 reads SMNVEV (reference sequence). This CDR3 is 11 amino acids long. V dropped 7 bases and J dropped 5 bases, with 8 bases sitting between them. The CDR3 region is CASTTGETQYF. CDR3 coding DNA: TGTGCCAGCACTACAGGGGAGACCCAGTACTTC.

In its sample, this clone was seen a few times. The chain combines TRBV7-6 with TRBJ2-2; maybe TRBD2 (6 bases). CDR3 length: 17 amino acids. V lost 5 bases, J lost 0 bases, and 16 bases lay in between. Germline CDR1 is SGHVS and CDR2 is FNYEAQ. The CDR3 nucleotides read TGTGCCAGCAGCCTACGGGACTCCTCTCCGAACACCGGGGAGCTGTTTTTT. Its translation: CASSLRDSSPNTGELFF.

V gene TRBV2 combines with J gene TRBJ2-3; 8 nucleotides line up with TRBD2. Germline CDR1 and CDR2: SNHLY and FYNNEI. V trimming: 6 bases; J trimming: 1 base; junction bases outside the gene matches: 6. The CDR3 has 15 residues. The CDR3 spells CASRETSVRTDTQYF. CDR3 bases: TGTGCCAGCAGAGAGACTAGCGTACGCACAGATACGCAGTATTTT.

The chain has TRBV25-1 and TRBJ2-3; 8 nucleotides agree with TRBD2. V was clipped by 2 bases and J by 7 bases; unmatched bases: 8. Germline V gives CDR1 MGHDK, CDR2 SYGVNS. This CDR3 is 15 amino acids long. For the CDR3, the DNA is TGTGCCAGCAGTGAAGCCGGGACTAGTCGAAATACGCAGTATTTT. Amino acid sequence: CASSEAGTSRNTQYF.

Only a few counts were recorded for this clone. The chain uses TRBV2 and TRBJ1-2, with TRBD1 matching over 9 bases. Trimming at V came to 7 bases and at J to 8 bases, leaving 5 bases not matched to a gene. Per germline, CDR1 SNHLY and CDR2 FYNNEI. CDR3 length equals 12 residues. The CDR3 protein is CASITGGGGYTF. CDR3 DNA: TGTGCCAGCATTACAGGGGGCGGGGGCTACACCTTC.

Here the CDR3 reads CASWPGQLEAFF. The CDR3, as DNA: TGTGCCAGCTGGCCGGGACAGCTTGAAGCTTTCTTT. V is TRBV21-1 and J is TRBJ1-1; whether TRBD1, the table's D call, matches the DNA was not checked. TRBV21-1 is a pseudogene locus. CDR3 length equals 12 residues.

This chain links TRBV6-5 with TRBJ2-7; the match to TRBD2 covers 10 bases. The junction had 7 bases not matched to a gene; V was cut back by 6 bases and J by 5 bases. The CDR3 runs to 14 residues. The germline gives CDR1 MNHEY, CDR2 SVGAGI. The chain's CDR3 is CASSSLAGPHEQYF. CDR3 sequence (DNA): TGTGCCAGCAGCTCACTAGCGGGACCCCACGAGCAGTACTTC.

The chain combines TRBV19 with TRBJ2-7; 7 bases are shared with TRBD1. The germline V gene encodes CDR1 LNHDA and CDR2 SQIVND (reference sequence). The CDR3 consists of 16 residues. V trimming: 0 bases; J trimming: 2 bases; junction bases outside the gene matches: 7. CDR3 sequence reads: CASSIDAGGSPYEQYF. DNA of the CDR3: TGTGCCAGTAGTATAGATGCAGGGGGTAGCCCCTACGAGCAGTACTTC.